What follows is one T cell receptor beta chain and its context. The antigen is undetermined. This record comes from a study of shared clonotypes between healthy human individuals. At the level of the study: Three plates were used per donor for CD4 naive, three for CD4 memory, two for CD8 naive and one for CD8 memory.

In the naive CD8 group, cells lacked CD45RO and were positively selected for CCR7, so terminally differentiated effector memory CD45RA+ cells were left out. Findings and caveats of the study: Memory subsets generally showed smaller estimated richness than naive subsets did.

TCRdb keeps only in-frame clones here, not all; method: immunoSEQ multiplex PCR. Of about 590,000 clones listed, less than 97% were seen once; the top ten hold about 0.11%. Looked up from germline, CDR1 is SGHDN and CDR2 is FVKESK. CDR3 length: 17 residues. Between the trimmed V and J ends, which lost 0 bases and 1 base, there was a span of 15 bases. This clonotype was sampled from a woman in her 30s in good health. The chain has TRBV14 and TRBJ2-5; D is uncertain. The sequencing input was naive CD8+ T cells sorted from blood. CDR3 coding DNA: TGTGCCAGCAGCCAAGATAGACTGTACCCCCCCCAAGAGACCCAGTACTTC. As protein: CASSQDRLYPPQETQYF.